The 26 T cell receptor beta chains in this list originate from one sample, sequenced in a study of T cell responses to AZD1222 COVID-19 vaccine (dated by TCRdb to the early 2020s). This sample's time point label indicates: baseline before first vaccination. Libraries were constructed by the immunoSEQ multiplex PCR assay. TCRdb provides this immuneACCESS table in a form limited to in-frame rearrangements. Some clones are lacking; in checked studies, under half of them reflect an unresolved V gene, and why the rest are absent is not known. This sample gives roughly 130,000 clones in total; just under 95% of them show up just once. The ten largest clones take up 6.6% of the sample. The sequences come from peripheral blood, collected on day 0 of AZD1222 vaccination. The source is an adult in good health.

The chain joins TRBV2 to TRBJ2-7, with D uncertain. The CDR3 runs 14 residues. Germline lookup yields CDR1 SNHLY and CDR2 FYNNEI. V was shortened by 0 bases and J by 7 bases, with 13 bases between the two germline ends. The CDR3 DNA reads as TGTGCCAGCAGTGAAGCGAGGACGCTGCGGGAGCAGTACTTC. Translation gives CASSEARTLREQYF.

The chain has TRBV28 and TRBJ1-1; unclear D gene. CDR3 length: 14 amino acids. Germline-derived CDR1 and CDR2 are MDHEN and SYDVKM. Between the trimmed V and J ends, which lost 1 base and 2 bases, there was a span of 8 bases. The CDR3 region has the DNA TGTGCCAGCAGTTTATTAAGTGTCAACACTGAAGCTTTCTTT. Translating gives CASSLLSVNTEAFF.

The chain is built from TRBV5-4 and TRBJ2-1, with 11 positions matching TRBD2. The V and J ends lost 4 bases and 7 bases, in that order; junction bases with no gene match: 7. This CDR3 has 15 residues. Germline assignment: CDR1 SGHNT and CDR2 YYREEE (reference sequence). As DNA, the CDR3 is TGTGCCAGCAGCGGGACTAGCGGCGGGGGGAATGAGCAGTTCTTC. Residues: CASSGTSGGGNEQFF.

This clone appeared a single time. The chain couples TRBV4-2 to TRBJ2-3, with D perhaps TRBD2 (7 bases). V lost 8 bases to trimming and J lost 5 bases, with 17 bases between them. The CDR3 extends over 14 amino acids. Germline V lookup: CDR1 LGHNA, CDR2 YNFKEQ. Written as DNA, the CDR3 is TGTGCCAGCCGGGTTGAGGGGGGGAAAGATACGCAGTATTTT. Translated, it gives CASRVEGGKDTQYF.

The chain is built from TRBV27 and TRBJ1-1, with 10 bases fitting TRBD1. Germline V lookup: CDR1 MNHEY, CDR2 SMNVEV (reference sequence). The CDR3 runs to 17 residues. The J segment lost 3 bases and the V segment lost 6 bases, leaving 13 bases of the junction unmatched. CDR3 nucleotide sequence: TGTGCCAGCAGCTCCCTGAAGGGACAGGGGTATGACACTGAAGCTTTCTTT. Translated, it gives CASSSLKGQGYDTEAFF.

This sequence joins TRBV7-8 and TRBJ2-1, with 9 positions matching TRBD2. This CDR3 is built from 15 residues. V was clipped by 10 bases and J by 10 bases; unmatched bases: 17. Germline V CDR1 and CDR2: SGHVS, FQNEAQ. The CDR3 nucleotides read TGTGCCACAAAACCCCGGGCGGGAGGGCCACGAGAGCAGTTCTTC. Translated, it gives CATKPRAGGPREQFF.

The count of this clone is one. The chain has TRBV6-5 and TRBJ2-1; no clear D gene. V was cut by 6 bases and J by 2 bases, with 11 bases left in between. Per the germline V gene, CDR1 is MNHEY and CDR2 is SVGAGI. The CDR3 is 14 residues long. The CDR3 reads CASSPEGTYNEQFF. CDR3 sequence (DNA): TGTGCCAGCAGCCCGGAAGGGACCTACAATGAGCAGTTCTTC.

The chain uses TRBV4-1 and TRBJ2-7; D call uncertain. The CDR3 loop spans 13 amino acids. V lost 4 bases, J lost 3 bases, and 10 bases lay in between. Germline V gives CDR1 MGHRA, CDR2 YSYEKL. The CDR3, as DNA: TGCGCCAGCAGCCCGGGTTTGAGCTACGAGCAGTACTTC. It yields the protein CASSPGLSYEQYF.

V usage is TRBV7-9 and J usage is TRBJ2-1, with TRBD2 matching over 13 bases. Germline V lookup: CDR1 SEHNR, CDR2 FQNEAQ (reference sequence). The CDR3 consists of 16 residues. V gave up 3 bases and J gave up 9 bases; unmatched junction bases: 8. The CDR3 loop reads CASSFRLAGGLGEQFF. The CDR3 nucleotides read TGTGCCAGCAGCTTTCGACTAGCGGGAGGTTTAGGTGAGCAGTTCTTC.

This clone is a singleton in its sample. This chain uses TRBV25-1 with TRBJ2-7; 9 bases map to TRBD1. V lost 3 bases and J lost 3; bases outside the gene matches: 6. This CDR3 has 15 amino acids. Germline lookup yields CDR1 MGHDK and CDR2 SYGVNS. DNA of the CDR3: TGTGCCAGCAGTGACGCGGGACAGGGATTCTACGAGCAGTACTTC. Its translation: CASSDAGQGFYEQYF.

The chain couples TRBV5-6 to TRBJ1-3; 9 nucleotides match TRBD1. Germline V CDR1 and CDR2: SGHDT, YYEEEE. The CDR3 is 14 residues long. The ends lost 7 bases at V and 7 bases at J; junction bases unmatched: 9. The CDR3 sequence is CASSPGQGENTIYF. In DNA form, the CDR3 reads TGTGCCAGCTCTCCGGGACAGGGTGAGAACACCATATATTTT.

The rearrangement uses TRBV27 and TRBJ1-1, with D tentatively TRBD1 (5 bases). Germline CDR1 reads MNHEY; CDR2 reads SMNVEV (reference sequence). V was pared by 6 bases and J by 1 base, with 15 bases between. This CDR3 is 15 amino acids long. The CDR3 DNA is TGTGCCAGCAGCCCGACCTGGAGGGGGAACACTGAAGCTTTCTTT. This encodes CASSPTWRGNTEAFF.

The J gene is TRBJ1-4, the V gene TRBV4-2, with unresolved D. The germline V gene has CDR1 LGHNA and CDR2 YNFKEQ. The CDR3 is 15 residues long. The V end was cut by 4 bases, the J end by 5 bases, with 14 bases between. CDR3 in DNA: TGTGCCAGCAGCCTGCCGGCCAAAAACAATGAAAAACTGTTTTTT. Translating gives CASSLPAKNNEKLFF.

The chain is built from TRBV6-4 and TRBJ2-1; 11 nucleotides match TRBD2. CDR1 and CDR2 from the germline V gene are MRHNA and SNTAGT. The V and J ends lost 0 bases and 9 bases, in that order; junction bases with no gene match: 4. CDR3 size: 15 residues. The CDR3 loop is CASSDSWLAGGEQFF. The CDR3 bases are TGTGCCAGCAGTGACTCGTGGCTAGCGGGAGGTGAGCAGTTCTTC.

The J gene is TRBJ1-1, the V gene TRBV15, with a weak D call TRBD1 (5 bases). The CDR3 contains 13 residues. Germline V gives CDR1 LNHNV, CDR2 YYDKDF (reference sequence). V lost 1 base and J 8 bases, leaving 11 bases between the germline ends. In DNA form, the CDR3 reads TGTGCCACCAGCAGAGCAAGGGGTGACGAAGCTTTCTTT. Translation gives CATSRARGDEAFF.

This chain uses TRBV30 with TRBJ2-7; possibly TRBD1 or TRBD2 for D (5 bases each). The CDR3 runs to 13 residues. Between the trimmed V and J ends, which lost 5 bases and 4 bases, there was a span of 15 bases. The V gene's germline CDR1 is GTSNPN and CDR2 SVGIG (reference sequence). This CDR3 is CAWALGVIYEQYF. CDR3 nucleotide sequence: TGTGCCTGGGCCCTGGGGGTAATATACGAGCAGTACTTC.

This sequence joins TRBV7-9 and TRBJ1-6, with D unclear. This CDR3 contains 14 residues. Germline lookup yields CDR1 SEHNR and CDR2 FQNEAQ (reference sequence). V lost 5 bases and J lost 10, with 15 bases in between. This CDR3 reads CASSNRGILSPLHF. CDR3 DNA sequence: TGTGCCAGCAGCAACCGGGGAATTCTATCACCCCTCCACTTT. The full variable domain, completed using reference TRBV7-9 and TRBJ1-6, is DTGVSQNPRHKITKRGQNVTFRCDPISEHNRLYWYRQTLGQGPEFLTYFQNEAQLEKSRLLSDRFSAERPKGSFSTLEIQRTEQGDSAMYLCASSNRGILSPLHFGNGTRLTVT.

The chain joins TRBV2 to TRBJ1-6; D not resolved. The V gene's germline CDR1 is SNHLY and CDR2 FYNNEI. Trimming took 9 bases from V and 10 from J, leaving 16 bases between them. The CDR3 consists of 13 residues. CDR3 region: CASSDTVGSPLHF. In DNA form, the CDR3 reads TGTGCCAGTAGCGACACTGTCGGATCACCCCTCCACTTT.

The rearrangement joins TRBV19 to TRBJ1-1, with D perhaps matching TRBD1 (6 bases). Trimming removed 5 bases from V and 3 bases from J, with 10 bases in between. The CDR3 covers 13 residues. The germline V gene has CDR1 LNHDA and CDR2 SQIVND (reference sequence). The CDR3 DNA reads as TGTGCCAGTAGTCCCCAGGGGCACACTGAAGCTTTCTTT. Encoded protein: CASSPQGHTEAFF.

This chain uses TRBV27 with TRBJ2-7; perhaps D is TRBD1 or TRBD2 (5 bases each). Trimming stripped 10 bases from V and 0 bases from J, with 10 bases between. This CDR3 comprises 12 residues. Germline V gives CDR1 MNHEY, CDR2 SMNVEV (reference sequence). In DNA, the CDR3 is TGTGCCACCGGGACCTCCTCCTACGAGCAGTACTTC. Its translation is CATGTSSYEQYF.

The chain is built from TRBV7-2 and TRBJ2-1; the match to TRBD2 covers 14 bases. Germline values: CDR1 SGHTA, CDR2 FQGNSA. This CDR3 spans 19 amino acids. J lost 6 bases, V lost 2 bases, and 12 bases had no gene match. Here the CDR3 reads CASSLPTWTSGRFINEQFF. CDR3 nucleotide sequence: TGTGCCAGCAGCTTACCAACTTGGACTAGCGGGAGGTTTATCAATGAGCAGTTCTTC.

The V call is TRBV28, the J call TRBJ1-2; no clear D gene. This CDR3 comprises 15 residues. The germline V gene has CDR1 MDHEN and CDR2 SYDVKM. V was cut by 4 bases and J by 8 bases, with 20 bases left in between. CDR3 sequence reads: CASSSPALESGGYTF. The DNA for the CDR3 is TGTGCCAGCAGTTCACCGGCCCTCGAATCCGGGGGCTACACCTTC.

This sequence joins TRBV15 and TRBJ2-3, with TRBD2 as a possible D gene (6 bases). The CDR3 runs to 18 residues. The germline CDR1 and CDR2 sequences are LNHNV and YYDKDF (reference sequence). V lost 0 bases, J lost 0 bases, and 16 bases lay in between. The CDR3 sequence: CATSRDQGGLSSTDTQYF. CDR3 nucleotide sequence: TGTGCCACCAGCAGAGATCAGGGCGGACTATCTAGCACAGATACGCAGTATTTT.

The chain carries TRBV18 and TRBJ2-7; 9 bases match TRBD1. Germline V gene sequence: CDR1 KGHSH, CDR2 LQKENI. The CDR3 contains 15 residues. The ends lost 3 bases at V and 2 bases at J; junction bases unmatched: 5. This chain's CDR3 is CASSPGQGATYEQYF. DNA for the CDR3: TGTGCCAGCTCACCGGGACAGGGCGCTACCTACGAGCAGTACTTC.

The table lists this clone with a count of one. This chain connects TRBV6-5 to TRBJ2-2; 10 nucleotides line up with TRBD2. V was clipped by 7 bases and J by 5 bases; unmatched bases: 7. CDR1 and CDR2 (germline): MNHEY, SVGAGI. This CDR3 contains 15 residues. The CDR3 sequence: CASKSLAGATGELFF. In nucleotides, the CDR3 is TGTGCCAGCAAAAGTCTAGCGGGAGCTACCGGGGAGCTGTTTTTT.

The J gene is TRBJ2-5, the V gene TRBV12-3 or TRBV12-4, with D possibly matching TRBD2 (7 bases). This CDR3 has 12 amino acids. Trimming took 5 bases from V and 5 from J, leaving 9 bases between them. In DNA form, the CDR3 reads TGTGCCAGCAGTGGGGGGGGCGAGACCCAGTACTTC. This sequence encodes CASSGGGETQYF.